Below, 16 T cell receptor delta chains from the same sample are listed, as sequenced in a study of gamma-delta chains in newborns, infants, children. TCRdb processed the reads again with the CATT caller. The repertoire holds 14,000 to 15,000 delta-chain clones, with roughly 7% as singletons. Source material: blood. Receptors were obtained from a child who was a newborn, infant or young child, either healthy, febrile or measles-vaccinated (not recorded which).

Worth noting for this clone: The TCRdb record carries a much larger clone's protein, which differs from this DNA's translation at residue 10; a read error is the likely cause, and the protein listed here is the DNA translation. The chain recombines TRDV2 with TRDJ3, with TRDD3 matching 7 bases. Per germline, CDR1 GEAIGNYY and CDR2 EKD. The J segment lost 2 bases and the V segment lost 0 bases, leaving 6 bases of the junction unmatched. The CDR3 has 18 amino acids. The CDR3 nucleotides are TGTGCCTGTGACACCGGATGGGGGAGCCCCTGGGACACCCGACAGATGTTTTTC. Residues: CACDTGWGSPWDTRQMFF.

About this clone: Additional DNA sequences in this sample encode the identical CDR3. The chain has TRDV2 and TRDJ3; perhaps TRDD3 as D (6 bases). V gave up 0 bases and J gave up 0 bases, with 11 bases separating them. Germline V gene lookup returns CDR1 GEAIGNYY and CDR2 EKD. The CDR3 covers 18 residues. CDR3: CACDTAGARSWDTRQMFF. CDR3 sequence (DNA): TGTGCCTGTGACACCGCTGGGGCCCGCTCCTGGGACACCCGACAGATGTTTTTC.

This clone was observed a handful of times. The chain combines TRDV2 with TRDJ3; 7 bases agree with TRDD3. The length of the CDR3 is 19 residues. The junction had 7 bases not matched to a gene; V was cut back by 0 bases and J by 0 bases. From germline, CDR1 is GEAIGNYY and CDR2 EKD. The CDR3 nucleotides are TGTGCCTGTGACACCTGGGGGAGTTCGAGCTCCTGGGACACCCGACAGATGTTTTTC. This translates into CACDTWGSSSSWDTRQMFF.

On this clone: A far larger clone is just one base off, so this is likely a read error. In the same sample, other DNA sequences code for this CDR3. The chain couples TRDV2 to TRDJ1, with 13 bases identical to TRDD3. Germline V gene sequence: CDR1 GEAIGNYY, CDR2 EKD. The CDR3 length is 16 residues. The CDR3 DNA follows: TGTGCCTGTGACGTACTGGGGGATACGTACACCGATAAGCTCATCTTT. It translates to CACDVLGDTYTDKLIF.

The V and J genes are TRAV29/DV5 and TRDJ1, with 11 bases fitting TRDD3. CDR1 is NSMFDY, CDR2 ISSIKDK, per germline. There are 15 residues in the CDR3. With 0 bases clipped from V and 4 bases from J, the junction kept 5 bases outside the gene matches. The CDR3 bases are TGTGCAGCAAGCGCCCCTACTGGGGGATACGATAAACTCATCTTT. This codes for CAASAPTGGYDKLIF. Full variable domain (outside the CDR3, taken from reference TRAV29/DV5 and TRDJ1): DQQVKQNSPSLSVQEGRISILNCDYTNSMFDYFLWYKKYPAEGPTFLISISSIKDKNEDGRFTVFLNKSAKHLSLHIVPSQPGDSAVYFCAASAPTGGYDKLIFGKGTRVTVEP.

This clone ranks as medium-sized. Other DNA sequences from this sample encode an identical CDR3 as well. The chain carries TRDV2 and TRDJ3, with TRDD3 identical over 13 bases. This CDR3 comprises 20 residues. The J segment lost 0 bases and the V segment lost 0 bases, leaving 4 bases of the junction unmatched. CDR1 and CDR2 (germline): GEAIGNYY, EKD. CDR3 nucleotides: TGTGCCTGTGACACCGTACTGGGGGATACGCGCTCCTGGGACACCCGACAGATGTTTTTC. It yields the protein CACDTVLGDTRSWDTRQMFF.

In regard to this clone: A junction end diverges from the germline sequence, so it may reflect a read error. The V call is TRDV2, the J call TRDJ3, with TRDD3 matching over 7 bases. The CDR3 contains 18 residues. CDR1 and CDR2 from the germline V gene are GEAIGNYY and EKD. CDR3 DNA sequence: TGTGCCTGTGGCACCTGGGGGCCGTACTCCTGGGACACCCGACAGATGTTTTTC. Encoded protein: CACGTWGPYSWDTRQMFF.

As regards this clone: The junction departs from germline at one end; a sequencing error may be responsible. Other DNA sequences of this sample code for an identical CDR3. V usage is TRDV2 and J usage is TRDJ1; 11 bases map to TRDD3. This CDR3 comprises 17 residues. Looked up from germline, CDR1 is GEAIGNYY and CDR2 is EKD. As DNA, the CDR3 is TGTGCTTGTGACGGACTGGGGGATAAGACGGACACCGATAAACTCATCTTT. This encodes CACDGLGDKTDTDKLIF.

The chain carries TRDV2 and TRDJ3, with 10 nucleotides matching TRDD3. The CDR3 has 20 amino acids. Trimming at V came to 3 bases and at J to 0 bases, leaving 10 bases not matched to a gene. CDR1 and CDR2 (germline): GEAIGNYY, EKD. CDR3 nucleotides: TGTGCCTGTGACCCCCTACTGGGGGATGGGGGCTCCTGGGACACCCGACAGATGTTTTTC. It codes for CACDPLLGDGGSWDTRQMFF.

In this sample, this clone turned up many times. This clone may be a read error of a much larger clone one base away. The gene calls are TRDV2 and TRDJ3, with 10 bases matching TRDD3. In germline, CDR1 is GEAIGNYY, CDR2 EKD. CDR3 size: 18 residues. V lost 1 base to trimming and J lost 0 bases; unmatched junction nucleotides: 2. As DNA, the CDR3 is TGTGCCTGTGACACTGGGGGATACAACTCCTGGGACACCCGACAGATGTTTTTC. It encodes CACDTGGYNSWDTRQMFF.

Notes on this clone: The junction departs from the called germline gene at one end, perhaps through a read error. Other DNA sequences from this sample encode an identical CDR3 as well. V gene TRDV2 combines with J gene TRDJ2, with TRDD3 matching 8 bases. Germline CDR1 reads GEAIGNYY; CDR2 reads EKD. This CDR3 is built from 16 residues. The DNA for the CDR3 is TGTGCCTGTGACGTACTGGGGGCTACGTTGACAGCCCAACTCTTCTTT. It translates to CACDVLGATLTAQLFF.

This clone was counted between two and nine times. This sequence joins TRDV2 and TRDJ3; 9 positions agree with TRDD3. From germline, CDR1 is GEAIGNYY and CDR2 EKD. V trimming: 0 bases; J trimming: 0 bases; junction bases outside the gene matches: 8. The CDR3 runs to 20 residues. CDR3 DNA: TGTGCCTGTGACACCGTAGGAGGGGGATACAGCTCCTGGGACACCCGACAGATGTTTTTC. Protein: CACDTVGGGYSSWDTRQMFF.

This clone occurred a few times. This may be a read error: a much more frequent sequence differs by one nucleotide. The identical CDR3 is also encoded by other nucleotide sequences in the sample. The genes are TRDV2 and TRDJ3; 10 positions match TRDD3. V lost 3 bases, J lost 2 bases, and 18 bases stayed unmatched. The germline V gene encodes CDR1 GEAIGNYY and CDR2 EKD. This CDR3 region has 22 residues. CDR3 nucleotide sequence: TGTGCCTGTGACCCGGTACTGGGGGATCCTTTTAAGAGTGCCTGGGACACCCGACAGATGTTTTTC. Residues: CACDPVLGDPFKSAWDTRQMFF.

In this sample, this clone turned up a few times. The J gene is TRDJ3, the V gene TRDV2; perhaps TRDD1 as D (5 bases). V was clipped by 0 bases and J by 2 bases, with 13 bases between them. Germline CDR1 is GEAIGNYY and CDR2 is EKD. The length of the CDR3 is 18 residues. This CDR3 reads CACDTLTIAAWDTRQMFF. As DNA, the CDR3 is TGTGCCTGTGACACCCTCACAATAGCGGCCTGGGACACCCGACAGATGTTTTTC.

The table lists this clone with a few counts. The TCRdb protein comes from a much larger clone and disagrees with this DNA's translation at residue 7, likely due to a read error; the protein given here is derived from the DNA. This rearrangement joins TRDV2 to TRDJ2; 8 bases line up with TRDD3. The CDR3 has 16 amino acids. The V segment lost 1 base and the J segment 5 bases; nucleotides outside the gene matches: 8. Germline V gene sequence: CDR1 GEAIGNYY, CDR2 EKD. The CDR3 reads CACDTVRDTKTAQLFF. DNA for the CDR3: TGTGCCTGTGACACGGTGAGGGATACGAAAACAGCACAACTCTTCTTT.

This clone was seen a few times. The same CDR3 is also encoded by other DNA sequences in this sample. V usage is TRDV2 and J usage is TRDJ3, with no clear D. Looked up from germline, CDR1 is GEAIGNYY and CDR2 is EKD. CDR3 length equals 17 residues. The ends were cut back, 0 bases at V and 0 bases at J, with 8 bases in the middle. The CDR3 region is CACDTVDSSWDTRQMFF. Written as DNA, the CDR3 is TGTGCCTGTGACACCGTAGATAGCTCCTGGGACACCCGACAGATGTTTTTC.